Shown below are 32 T cell receptor beta chains from a single sample sequenced in a study of blood T cell repertoires in COVID-19. Profiled with immunoSEQ multiplex PCR; TCRdb holds only in-frame clones, not every one. The data hold approximately 300,000 clones, with over 85% observed a single time. The sample consisted of peripheral blood. The receptors here all came from a woman in her thirties with COVID-19, enrolled during active disease.

V is TRBV4-1 and J is TRBJ1-4; 9 positions agree with TRBD1. This CDR3 contains 15 residues. The ends lost 1 base at V and 11 bases at J; junction bases unmatched: 8. Germline V gene data show CDR1 as MGHRA and CDR2 as YSYEKL. The CDR3 spells CASSQGAGTGRKLFF. DNA of the CDR3: TGCGCCAGCAGCCAAGGGGCCGGGACAGGGAGGAAACTGTTTTTT.

The chain recombines TRBV7-3 with TRBJ1-1; 10 bases are shared with TRBD1. The J segment lost 6 bases and the V segment lost 4 bases, leaving 2 bases of the junction unmatched. CDR3 size: 13 residues. CDR1 and CDR2 from the germline V gene are SGHTA and FQGTGA. CDR3 in amino acids: CASSSDRGSEAFF. CDR3 in DNA: TGTGCCAGCAGCTCGGACAGGGGGTCTGAAGCTTTCTTT.

The chain carries TRBV6-2 or TRBV6-3 and TRBJ1-1, with D perhaps matching TRBD1 (5 bases). Germline loops: CDR1 MNHEY, CDR2 SVGEGT. The CDR3 consists of 13 residues. Trimming left V 3 bases short and J 6 bases short, with 11 bases between. The CDR3 sequence: CASSYPTGSEAFF. DNA for the CDR3: TGTGCCAGCAGTTATCCAACAGGCTCTGAAGCTTTCTTT.

The chain uses TRBV5-6 and TRBJ1-6, with D perhaps TRBD1 (6 bases). In germline, CDR1 is SGHDT, CDR2 YYEEEE. V was shortened by 4 bases and J by 3 bases, with 8 bases between the two germline ends. The CDR3 sequence is 14 residues long. The CDR3 sequence: CASSVDSYNSPLHF. The CDR3 coding sequence is TGTGCCAGCAGCGTGGACAGCTATAATTCACCCCTCCACTTT.

This clone was seen a handful of times. V gene TRBV11-3 combines with J gene TRBJ1-6, with 7 bases matching TRBD1. CDR1 and CDR2 (germline): SGHNT, YENEEA. The CDR3 has 15 residues. With V trimmed by 5 bases and J by 5 bases, 6 bases remained unmatched. The CDR3 nucleotides read TGTGCCAGCAGCCCGAACAGGGGTCATAATTCACCCCTCCACTTT. Translated, it gives CASSPNRGHNSPLHF.

The CDR3 loop reads CASSSHLGDGYTF. In DNA, the CDR3 is TGTGCCAGCAGTTCCCATTTAGGGGATGGCTACACCTTC. The rearrangement uses TRBV12-3 or TRBV12-4 and TRBJ1-2; perhaps TRBD1 as D (5 bases). The CDR3 sequence is 13 residues long. Trimming stripped 4 bases from V and 6 bases from J, with 12 bases between.

This chain links TRBV5-1 with TRBJ1-1; D is uncertain. Per the germline V gene, CDR1 is SGHRS and CDR2 is YFSETQ. CDR3 length: 14 amino acids. Trimming took off 2 bases at V and 2 bases at J, with 10 bases between the two ends. The CDR3 loop reads CASSFRQANTEAFF. CDR3 bases: TGCGCCAGCAGCTTCCGGCAGGCCAACACTGAAGCTTTCTTT.

The V and J genes are TRBV13 and TRBJ1-2; 7 bases agree with TRBD1. The CDR3 sequence is 14 residues long. The germline V gene encodes CDR1 PRHDT and CDR2 FYEKMQ (reference sequence). Unmatched junction bases numbered 11, after V lost 5 bases and J lost 8 bases. CDR3 DNA: TGTGCCAGCAGCCAATCAACAGGGGAAATGGGCTACACCTTC. Protein: CASSQSTGEMGYTF.

This chain connects TRBV5-1 to TRBJ1-1; D is ambiguous. The CDR3 runs 14 residues. The germline V gene has CDR1 SGHRS and CDR2 YFSETQ. The ends were cut back, 4 bases at V and 1 base at J, with 11 bases in the middle. For the CDR3, the DNA is TGCGCCAGCAGCACCGGACTGAGGAACACTGAAGCTTTCTTT. Translated, it gives CASSTGLRNTEAFF.

The rearrangement uses TRBV7-9 and TRBJ2-5, with TRBD1 matching over 9 bases. The CDR3 spans 15 residues. Unmatched junction bases numbered 7, after V lost 5 bases and J lost 3 bases. Germline CDR1 SEHNR, CDR2 FQNEAQ (reference sequence). The CDR3 reads CASSPRDREEETQYF. CDR3 in DNA: TGTGCCAGCAGCCCTCGGGACAGGGAAGAAGAGACCCAGTACTTC. The complete variable domain, with remaining parts taken from reference TRBV7-9 and TRBJ2-5, reads DTGVSQNPRHKITKRGQNVTFRCDPISEHNRLYWYRQTLGQGPEFLTYFQNEAQLEKSRLLSDRFSAERPKGSFSTLEIQRTEQGDSAMYLCASSPRDREEETQYFGPGTRLLVL.

CDR3 nucleotides: TGTGCCAGCAGTTTGGACAGACGTCATCCCTACGAGCAGTACGTC. Translating it yields CASSLDRRHPYEQYV. The chain is built from TRBV28 and TRBJ2-7, with TRBD1 as a possible D gene (6 bases). The V gene's germline CDR1 is MDHEN and CDR2 SYDVKM. The length of the CDR3 is 15 residues. Trimming removed 3 bases at V and 2 bases at J, with 14 bases between.

Worth noting for this clone: The junction departs from the called germline gene at one end, perhaps through a read error. This sequence joins TRBV2 and TRBJ1-4; D is unclear. Germline V gene data show CDR1 as SNHLY and CDR2 as FYNNEI. The CDR3 loop spans 13 amino acids. The CDR3 bases are TGTGCCAGCAGTGAGAGAAAAACAGAACTGTCCGTTTTT. It specifies CASSERKTELSVF.

This clone was recorded only once. This sequence joins TRBV7-2 and TRBJ2-7, with a weak D call TRBD2 (6 bases). The CDR3 length is 13 residues. V lost 4 bases, J lost 1 base, and 8 bases lay in between. The germline V gene has CDR1 SGHTA and CDR2 FQGNSA. The CDR3 reads CASSSGGSYEQYF. The CDR3 nucleotides read TGTGCCAGCAGCTCCGGGGGTTCCTACGAGCAGTACTTC.

The chain joins TRBV7-9 to TRBJ1-1; D uncertain. With 8 bases removed from V and 6 bases from J, the gap between germline ends came to 10 bases. CDR3 length equals 11 residues. CDR1 SEHNR and CDR2 FQNEAQ come from the germline V gene (reference sequence). The CDR3 DNA reads TGTGCCAGCGGGAGGGTTTCTGAAGCTTTCTTT. Its translation is CASGRVSEAFF.

This clone has just one count. V is TRBV11-2 and J is TRBJ1-1; TRBD1 might be the D (6 bases). The CDR3 is made up of 15 amino acids. Per germline, CDR1 SGHAT and CDR2 FQNNGV. The ends were cut back, 4 bases at V and 1 base at J, with 13 bases in the middle. The CDR3 nucleotides read TGTGCCAGCAGCTCCCCGGGGGGGGCGAACACTGAAGCTTTCTTT. Amino acids: CASSSPGGANTEAFF.

V gene TRBV4-1 combines with J gene TRBJ1-2; D is perhaps TRBD1 (6 bases). CDR1 and CDR2 (germline): MGHRA, YSYEKL. V was clipped by 0 bases and J by 8 bases, with 19 bases between them. CDR3 size: 16 residues. In nucleotides, the CDR3 is TGCGCCAGCAGCCAAGATCACGACGCAACCAGGGGAGGCTACACCTTC. Encoded protein: CASSQDHDATRGGYTF.

In this sample, this clone turned up once. The genes are TRBV19 and TRBJ1-4; tentative D call: TRBD1 (5 bases). CDR1 is LNHDA, CDR2 SQIVND, per germline (reference sequence). V shed 6 bases and J shed 8 bases, with 19 bases lying between them. The CDR3 runs to 15 residues. The DNA for the CDR3 is TGTGCCAGTAGATGCGGAACCACCAGGGCGGAAAAACTGTTTTTT. Its protein is CASRCGTTRAEKLFF.

V and J are TRBV28 and TRBJ1-5; D is uncertain. The CDR3 contains 16 residues. V lost 0 bases, J lost 3 bases, and 12 bases lay in between. Germline V gene sequence: CDR1 MDHEN, CDR2 SYDVKM. CDR3 in DNA: TGTGCCAGCAGTTTATGGGCGGGCCTCCCCAATCAGCCCCAGCATTTT. Encoded protein: CASSLWAGLPNQPQHF.

The V and J genes are TRBV5-1 and TRBJ1-1, with 11 bases identical to TRBD1. With 2 bases clipped from V and 8 bases from J, the junction kept 2 bases outside the gene matches. The CDR3 runs 13 residues. Germline assignment: CDR1 SGHRS and CDR2 YFSETQ. In DNA, the CDR3 is TGCGCCAGCAGCTTCGGACAGGGGGCCGAAGCTTTCTTT. Encoded protein: CASSFGQGAEAFF. The whole variable domain, remainder taken from reference TRBV5-1 and TRBJ1-1, is KAGVTQTPRYLIKTRGQQVTLSCSPISGHRSVSWYQQTPGQGLQFLFEYFSETQRNKGNFPGRFSGRQFSNSRSEMNVSTLELGDSALYLCASSFGQGAEAFFGQGTRLTVV.

This chain connects TRBV11-2 to TRBJ1-6; D is unresolved. CDR1 and CDR2 from the germline V gene are SGHAT and FQNNGV. V lost 3 bases to trimming and J lost 10 bases, with 7 bases between them. CDR3 size: 12 residues. The CDR3 region has the DNA TGTGCCAGCAGCTTTAGAACGTCACCCCTCCACTTT. Translating gives CASSFRTSPLHF.

This chain links TRBV10-3 with TRBJ1-2, with D unresolved. Germline CDR1 is ENHRY and CDR2 is SYGVKD. The CDR3 is 14 amino acids. The V and J ends lost 5 bases and 5 bases respectively, with 15 bases between them. The CDR3 reads CAISPSDPAYGYTF. The CDR3 nucleotides are TGTGCCATCAGTCCGAGCGACCCGGCTTATGGCTACACCTTC.

The chain links TRBV9 to TRBJ2-4; 8 nucleotides align to TRBD1. Per the germline V gene, CDR1 is SGDLS and CDR2 is YYNGEE. Losses at the gene ends were 0 bases for V and 6 bases for J; bases not matched to a gene: 2. The CDR3 is made up of 14 amino acids. CDR3 DNA sequence: TGTGCCAGCAGCGTAGGGACAGGGTCAAACATTCAGTACTTC. This gives the protein CASSVGTGSNIQYF.

This sequence joins TRBV2 and TRBJ2-2; 10 bases match TRBD2. The CDR3 runs 16 residues. CDR1 is SNHLY, CDR2 FYNNEI, per germline. V shed 4 bases and J 4 bases; nucleotides not matched to a gene: 6. For the CDR3, the DNA is TGTGCCAGCAGTGGGACGAGGACTAGCGGCACCGGGGAGCTGTTTTTT. Translation: CASSGTRTSGTGELFF.

Written as DNA, the CDR3 is TGTGCCAGTAGTCTTGGACAGGGAGGAATTGGTGAAGCTTTCTTT. As protein: CASSLGQGGIGEAFF. The chain combines TRBV19 with TRBJ1-1, with 8 bases identical to TRBD1. V lost 5 bases and J lost 7; bases outside the gene matches: 12. The germline gives CDR1 LNHDA, CDR2 SQIVND (reference sequence). The CDR3 runs 15 residues.

About this clone itself: Other DNA sequences from this sample encode an identical CDR3 as well. The CDR3 is CASSLAGGPAGELFF. The CDR3, as DNA: TGTGCCAGCAGCTTAGCGGGGGGGCCGGCCGGGGAGCTGTTTTTT. V and J are TRBV7-2 and TRBJ2-2; possibly TRBD2 for D (7 bases). V shed 0 bases and J shed 6 bases, with 11 bases lying between them. Germline V gene lookup returns CDR1 SGHTA and CDR2 FQGNSA. The CDR3 has 15 amino acids.

V usage is TRBV6-5 and J usage is TRBJ2-1; D uncertain. V gave up 5 bases and J gave up 0 bases, with 11 bases separating them. Germline V lookup: CDR1 MNHEY, CDR2 SVGAGI. The CDR3 is made up of 15 amino acids. CDR3 coding DNA: TGTGCCAGCAGTCTTTCTCTTAGCTCCTACAATGAGCAGTTCTTC. It translates to CASSLSLSSYNEQFF.

The chain combines TRBV19 with TRBJ2-3; TRBD2 agrees at 7 bases. This CDR3 is 15 amino acids long. V trimming: 5 bases; J trimming: 0 bases; junction bases outside the gene matches: 5. CDR1 is LNHDA and CDR2 is SQIVND in the germline V gene (reference sequence). In DNA, the CDR3 is TGTGCCAGTAGTTGGAGCGGGACTAGCACAGATACGCAGTATTTT. Translating gives CASSWSGTSTDTQYF.

This clone was seen only a few times. The genes are TRBV28 and TRBJ2-2, with D maybe TRBD2 (5 bases). V dropped 10 bases and J dropped 4 bases, with 10 bases sitting between them. CDR1 is MDHEN and CDR2 is SYDVKM in the germline V gene. This CDR3 comprises 12 residues. Written as DNA, the CDR3 is TGTGCCACCCTCCGGGGCACCGGGGAGCTGTTTTTT. This gives the protein CATLRGTGELFF.

The DNA for the CDR3 is TGTGCCAGCAGTTCCCCCACTAGTATCCAAGAGACCCAGTACTTC. It specifies CASSSPTSIQETQYF. The chain employs TRBV28 and TRBJ2-5; possible D gene TRBD2, 5 bases. The CDR3 is 15 amino acids. CDR1 and CDR2 (germline): MDHEN, SYDVKM. Trimming left V 4 bases short and J 1 base short, with 13 bases between. Complete variable domain (other parts from reference TRBV28 and TRBJ2-5): DVKVTQSSRYLVKRTGEKVFLECVQDMDHENMFWYRQDPGLGLRLIYFSYDVKMKEKGDIPEGYSVSREKKERFSLILESASTNQTSMYLCASSSPTSIQETQYFGPGTRLLVL.

This clone was detected once. The chain couples TRBV5-6 to TRBJ2-7, with 11 bases lining up with TRBD1. Germline CDR1 reads SGHDT; CDR2 reads YYEEEE. J lost 3 bases, V lost 0 bases, and 2 bases had no gene match. The CDR3 length is 15 residues. CDR3 in amino acids: CASSLEGQGDYEQYV. Written as DNA, the CDR3 is TGTGCCAGCAGCTTGGAGGGACAGGGGGACTACGAGCAGTACGTC.

This clone has only a few counts. This sequence joins TRBV6-2 or TRBV6-3 and TRBJ1-1; D is ambiguous. CDR1 is MNHEY, CDR2 SVGEGT, per germline. The CDR3 loop spans 13 amino acids. V gave up 6 bases and J gave up 1 base, with 9 bases separating them. The CDR3 reads CASSITENTEAFF. The DNA for the CDR3 is TGTGCCAGCAGCATAACAGAGAACACTGAAGCTTTCTTT.

This rearrangement joins TRBV3-1 (or the pseudogene TRBV3-2) to TRBJ2-7; TRBD1 agrees at 7 bases. The CDR3 length is 16 residues. In germline, CDR1 is LGHDT, CDR2 YNNKEL (reference sequence). The V segment lost 4 bases and the J segment 0 bases; nucleotides outside the gene matches: 9. CDR3 residues: CASSPGVGGGSYEQYV. CDR3 nucleotides: TGTGCCAGCAGCCCTGGGGTAGGGGGCGGCTCCTACGAGCAGTACGTC.